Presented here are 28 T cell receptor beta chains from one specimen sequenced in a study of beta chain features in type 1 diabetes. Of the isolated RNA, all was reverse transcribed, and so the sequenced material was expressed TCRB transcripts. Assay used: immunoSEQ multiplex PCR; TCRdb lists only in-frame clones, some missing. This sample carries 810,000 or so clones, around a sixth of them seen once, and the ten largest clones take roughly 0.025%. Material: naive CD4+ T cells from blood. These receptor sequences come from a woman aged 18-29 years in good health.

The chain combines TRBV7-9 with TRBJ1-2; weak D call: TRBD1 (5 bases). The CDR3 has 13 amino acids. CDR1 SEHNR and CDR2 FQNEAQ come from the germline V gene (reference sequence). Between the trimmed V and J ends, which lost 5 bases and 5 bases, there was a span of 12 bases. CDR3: CASSQDSRYGYTF. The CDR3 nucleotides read TGTGCCAGCAGCCAAGACAGCAGATATGGCTACACCTTC.

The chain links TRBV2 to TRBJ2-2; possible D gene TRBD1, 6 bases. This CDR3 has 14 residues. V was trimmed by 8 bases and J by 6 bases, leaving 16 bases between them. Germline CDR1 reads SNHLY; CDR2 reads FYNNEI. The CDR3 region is CASSGQGSAGELFF. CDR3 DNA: TGTGCCAGCTCAGGGCAGGGGTCAGCCGGGGAGCTGTTTTTT.

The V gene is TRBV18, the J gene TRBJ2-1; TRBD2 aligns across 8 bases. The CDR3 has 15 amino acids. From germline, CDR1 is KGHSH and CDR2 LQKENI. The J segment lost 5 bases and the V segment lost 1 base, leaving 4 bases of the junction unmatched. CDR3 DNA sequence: TGTGCCAGCTCACCACTAACTAGCGGTAACAATGAGCAGTTCTTC. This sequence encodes CASSPLTSGNNEQFF.

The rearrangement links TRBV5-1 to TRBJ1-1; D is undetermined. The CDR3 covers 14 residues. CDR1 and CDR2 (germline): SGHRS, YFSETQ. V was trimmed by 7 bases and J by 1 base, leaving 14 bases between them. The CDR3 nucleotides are TGCGCCAGCTCCCCACGAGTACAGAACACTGAAGCTTTCTTT. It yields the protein CASSPRVQNTEAFF. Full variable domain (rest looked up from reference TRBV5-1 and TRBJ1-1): KAGVTQTPRYLIKTRGQQVTLSCSPISGHRSVSWYQQTPGQGLQFLFEYFSETQRNKGNFPGRFSGRQFSNSRSEMNVSTLELGDSALYLCASSPRVQNTEAFFGQGTRLTVV.

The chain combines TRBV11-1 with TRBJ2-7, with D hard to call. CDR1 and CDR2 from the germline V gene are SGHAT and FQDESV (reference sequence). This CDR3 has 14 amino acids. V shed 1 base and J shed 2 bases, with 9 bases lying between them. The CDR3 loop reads CASSLGTSAYEQYF. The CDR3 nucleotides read TGTGCCAGCAGCTTAGGAACCAGCGCCTACGAGCAGTACTTC.

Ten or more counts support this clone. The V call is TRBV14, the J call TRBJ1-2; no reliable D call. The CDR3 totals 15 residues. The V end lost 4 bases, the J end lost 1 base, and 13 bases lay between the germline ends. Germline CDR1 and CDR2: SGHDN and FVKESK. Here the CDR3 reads CASSRGPNYNYGYTF. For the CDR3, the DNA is TGTGCCAGCAGCCGCGGACCGAACTATAACTATGGCTACACCTTC.

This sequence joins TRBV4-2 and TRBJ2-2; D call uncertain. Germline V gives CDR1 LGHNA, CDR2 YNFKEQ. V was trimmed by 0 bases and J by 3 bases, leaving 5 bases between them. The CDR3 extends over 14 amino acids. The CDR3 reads CASSQDIYTGELFF. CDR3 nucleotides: TGTGCCAGCAGCCAAGATATCTACACCGGGGAGCTGTTTTTT.

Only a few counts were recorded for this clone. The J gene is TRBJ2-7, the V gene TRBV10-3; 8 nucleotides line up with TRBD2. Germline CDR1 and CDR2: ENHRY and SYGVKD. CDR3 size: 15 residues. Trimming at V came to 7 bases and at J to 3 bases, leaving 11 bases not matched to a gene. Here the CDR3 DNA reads TGTGCCATCACTCCCCGGGCGGGGGGCCTCTACGAGCAGTACTTC. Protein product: CAITPRAGGLYEQYF.

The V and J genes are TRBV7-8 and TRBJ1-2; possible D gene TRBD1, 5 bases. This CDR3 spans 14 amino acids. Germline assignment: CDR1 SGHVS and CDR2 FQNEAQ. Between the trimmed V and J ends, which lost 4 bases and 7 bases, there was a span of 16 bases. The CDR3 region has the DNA TGTGCCAGCAGCTACCGGGTAGGGGAAGGTGGCTACACCTTC. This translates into CASSYRVGEGGYTF.

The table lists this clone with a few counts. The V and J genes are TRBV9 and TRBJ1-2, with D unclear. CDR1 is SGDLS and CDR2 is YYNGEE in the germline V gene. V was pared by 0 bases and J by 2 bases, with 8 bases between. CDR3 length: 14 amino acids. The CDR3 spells CASSVGRPNYGYTF. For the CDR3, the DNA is TGTGCCAGCAGCGTAGGGCGACCAAACTATGGCTACACCTTC.

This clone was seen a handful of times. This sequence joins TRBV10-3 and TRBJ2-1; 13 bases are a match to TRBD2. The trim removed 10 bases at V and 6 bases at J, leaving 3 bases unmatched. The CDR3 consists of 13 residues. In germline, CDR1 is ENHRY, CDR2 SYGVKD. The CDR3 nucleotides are TGTGCCACCGGGACTAGCGGGATCAATGAGCAGTTCTTC. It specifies CATGTSGINEQFF.

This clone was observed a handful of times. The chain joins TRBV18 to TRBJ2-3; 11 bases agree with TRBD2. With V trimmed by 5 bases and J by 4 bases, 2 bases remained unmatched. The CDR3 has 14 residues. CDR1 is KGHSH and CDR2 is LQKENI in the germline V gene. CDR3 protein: CASSKLAGADTQYF. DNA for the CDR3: TGTGCCAGCTCAAAACTAGCGGGAGCAGATACGCAGTATTTT.

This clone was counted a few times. The CDR3 nucleotides are TGTGCCACCAGCCGGCTGTGGGATACGCAGTATTTT. This codes for CATSRLWDTQYF. The rearrangement links TRBV15 to TRBJ2-3, with unresolved D. V gave up 5 bases and J gave up 6 bases, with 9 bases separating them. This CDR3 has 12 residues. Germline V gene sequence: CDR1 LNHNV, CDR2 YYDKDF (reference sequence). Complete variable domain (other parts from reference TRBV15 and TRBJ2-3): DAMVIQNPRYQVTQFGKPVTLSCSQTLNHNVMYWYQQKSSQAPKLLFHYYDKDFNNEADTPDNFQSRRPNTSFCFLDIRSPGLGDTAMYLCATSRLWDTQYFGPGTRLTVL.

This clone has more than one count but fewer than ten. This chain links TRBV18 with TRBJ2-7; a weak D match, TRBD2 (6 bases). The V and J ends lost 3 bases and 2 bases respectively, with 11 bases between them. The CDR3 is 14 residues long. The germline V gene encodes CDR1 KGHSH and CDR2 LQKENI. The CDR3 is CASSPGLRAYEQYF. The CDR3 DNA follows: TGTGCCAGCTCACCGGGACTTAGGGCCTACGAGCAGTACTTC.

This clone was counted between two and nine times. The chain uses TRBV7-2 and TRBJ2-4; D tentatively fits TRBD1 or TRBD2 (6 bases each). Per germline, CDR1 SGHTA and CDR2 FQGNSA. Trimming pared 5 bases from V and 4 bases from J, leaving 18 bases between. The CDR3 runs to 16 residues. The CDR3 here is CASSPRGPGLKNIQYF. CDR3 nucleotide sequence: TGTGCCAGCAGCCCCCGGGGGCCGGGTTTAAAAAACATTCAGTACTTC.

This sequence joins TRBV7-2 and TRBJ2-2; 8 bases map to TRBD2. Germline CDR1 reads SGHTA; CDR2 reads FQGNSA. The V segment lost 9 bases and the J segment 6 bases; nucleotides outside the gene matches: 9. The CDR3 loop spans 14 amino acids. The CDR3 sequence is CASLLAEGAGELFF. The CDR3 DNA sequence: TGTGCCAGTCTACTAGCGGAAGGTGCCGGGGAGCTGTTTTTT.

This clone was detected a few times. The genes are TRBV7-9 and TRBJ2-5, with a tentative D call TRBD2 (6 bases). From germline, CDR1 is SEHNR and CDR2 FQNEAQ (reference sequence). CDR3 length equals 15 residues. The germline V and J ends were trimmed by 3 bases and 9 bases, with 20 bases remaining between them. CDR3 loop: CASSFQAGGTGAQYF. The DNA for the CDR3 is TGTGCCAGCAGCTTTCAAGCGGGCGGAACCGGGGCCCAGTACTTC. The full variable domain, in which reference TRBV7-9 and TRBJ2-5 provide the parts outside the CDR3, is DTGVSQNPRHKITKRGQNVTFRCDPISEHNRLYWYRQTLGQGPEFLTYFQNEAQLEKSRLLSDRFSAERPKGSFSTLEIQRTEQGDSAMYLCASSFQAGGTGAQYFGPGTRLLVL.

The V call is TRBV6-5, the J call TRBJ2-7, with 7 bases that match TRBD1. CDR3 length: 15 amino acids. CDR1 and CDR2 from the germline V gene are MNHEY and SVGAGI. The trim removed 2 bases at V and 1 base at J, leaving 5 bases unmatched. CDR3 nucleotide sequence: TGTGCCAGCAGTTACCAGATGACAGGGTCCTACGAGCAGTACTTC. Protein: CASSYQMTGSYEQYF.

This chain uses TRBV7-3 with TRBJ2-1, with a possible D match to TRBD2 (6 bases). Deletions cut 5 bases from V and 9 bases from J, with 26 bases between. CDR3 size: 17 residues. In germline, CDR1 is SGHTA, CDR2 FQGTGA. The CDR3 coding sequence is TGTGCCAGCAGCATACAACTAGCCCAGACCGACCCTACTGAGCAGTTCTTC. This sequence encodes CASSIQLAQTDPTEQFF.

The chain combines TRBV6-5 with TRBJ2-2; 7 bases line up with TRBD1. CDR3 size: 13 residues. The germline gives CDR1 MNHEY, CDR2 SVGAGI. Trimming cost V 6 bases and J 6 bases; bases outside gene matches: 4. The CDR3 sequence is CASSFTGAGELFF. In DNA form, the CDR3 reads TGTGCCAGCAGCTTCACAGGGGCCGGGGAGCTGTTTTTT.

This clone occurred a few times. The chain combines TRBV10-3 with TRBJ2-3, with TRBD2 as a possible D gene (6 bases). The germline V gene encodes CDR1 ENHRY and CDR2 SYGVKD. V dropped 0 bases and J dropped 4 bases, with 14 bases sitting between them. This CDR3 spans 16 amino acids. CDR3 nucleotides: TGTGCCATCAGTGAGTCTGAGACTAGTCTCGCAGATACGCAGTATTTT. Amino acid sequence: CAISESETSLADTQYF.

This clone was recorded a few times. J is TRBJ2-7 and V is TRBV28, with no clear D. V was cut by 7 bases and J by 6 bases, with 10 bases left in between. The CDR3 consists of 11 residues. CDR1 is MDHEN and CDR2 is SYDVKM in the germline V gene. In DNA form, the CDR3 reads TGTGCCAGCACCTTGGGTGCCGAGCAGTACTTC. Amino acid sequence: CASTLGAEQYF.

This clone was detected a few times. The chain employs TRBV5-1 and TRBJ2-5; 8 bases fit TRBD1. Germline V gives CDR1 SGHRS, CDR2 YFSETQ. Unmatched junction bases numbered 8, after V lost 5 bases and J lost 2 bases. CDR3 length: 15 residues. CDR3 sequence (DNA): TGCGCCAGCAGGACGGACAGGGAAGGACAAGAGACCCAGTACTTC. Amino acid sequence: CASRTDREGQETQYF.

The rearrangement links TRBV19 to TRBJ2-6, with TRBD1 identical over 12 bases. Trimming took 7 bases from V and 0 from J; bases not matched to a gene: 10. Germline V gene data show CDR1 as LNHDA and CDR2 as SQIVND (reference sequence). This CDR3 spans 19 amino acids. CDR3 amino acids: CASNTRPGQGASGANVLTF. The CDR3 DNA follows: TGTGCCAGTAACACTCGGCCGGGACAGGGGGCCTCTGGGGCCAACGTCCTGACTTTC.

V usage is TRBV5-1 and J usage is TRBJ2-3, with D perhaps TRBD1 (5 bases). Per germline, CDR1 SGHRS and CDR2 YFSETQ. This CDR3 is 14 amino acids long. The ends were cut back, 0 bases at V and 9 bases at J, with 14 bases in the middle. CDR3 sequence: CASSLGAQGGTQYF. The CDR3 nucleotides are TGCGCCAGCAGCTTGGGTGCGCAGGGTGGCACGCAGTATTTT.

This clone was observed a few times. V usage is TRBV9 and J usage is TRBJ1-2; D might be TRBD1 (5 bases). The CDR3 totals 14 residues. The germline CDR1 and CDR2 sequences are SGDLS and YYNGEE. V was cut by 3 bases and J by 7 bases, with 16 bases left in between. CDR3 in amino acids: CASSGFRPGRGYTF. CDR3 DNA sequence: TGTGCCAGCAGCGGATTTCGACCGGGACGTGGCTACACCTTC.

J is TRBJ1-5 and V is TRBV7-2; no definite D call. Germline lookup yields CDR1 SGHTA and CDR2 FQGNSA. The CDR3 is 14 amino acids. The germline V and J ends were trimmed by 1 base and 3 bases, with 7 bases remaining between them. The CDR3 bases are TGTGCCAGCAGCTTAGGTTCGTTCAATCAGCCCCAGCATTTT. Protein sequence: CASSLGSFNQPQHF. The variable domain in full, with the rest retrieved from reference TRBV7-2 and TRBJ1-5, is GAGVSQSPSNKVTEKGKDVELRCDPISGHTALYWYRQSLGQGLEFLIYFQGNSAPDKSGLPSDRFSAERTGGSVSTLTIQRTQQEDSAVYLCASSLGSFNQPQHFGDGTRLSIL.

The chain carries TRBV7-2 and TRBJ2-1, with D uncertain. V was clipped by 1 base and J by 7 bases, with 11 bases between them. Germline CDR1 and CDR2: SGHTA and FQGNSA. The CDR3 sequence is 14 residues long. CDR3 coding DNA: TGTGCCAGCAGCTTAGGTAGGCTAGGGAATGAGCAGTTCTTC. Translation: CASSLGRLGNEQFF.